This is a list of T cell receptor beta chains from one sample in a study of T cell responses to AZD1222 COVID-19 vaccine. Sequenced by immunoSEQ multiplex PCR; TCRdb stores in-frame clones only, minus some. The sample lists fewer than 120,000 clones; over 90% were seen once. The material was peripheral blood, obtained 28 days after the second AZD1222 dose. These receptors were collected from an adult who received the AZD1222 COVID-19 vaccine. The CDR3 runs from the conserved cysteine through the conserved F or W. A D gene is named only where the DNA matches it firmly. Size is omitted from some rows. Given values are once, few, many or a class for expanded clones.

V: TRBV23-1; J: TRBJ1-1; size: .; D: .; CDR3: CASSLPRWAGKNTEAFF; DNA: TGCGCCAGCAGTCTTCCCCGGTGGGCAGGGAAAAACACTGAAGCTTTCTTT
V: TRBV18; J: TRBJ1-2; size: .; D: .; CDR3: CASSPGDLRERTF; DNA: TGTGCCAGCTCACCCGGGGATCTCAGGGAGCGGACCTTC
V: TRBV7-9; J: TRBJ1-2; size: .; D: .; CDR3: CASSFGDNYGYTF; DNA: TGTGCCAGCAGCTTTGGGGATAACTATGGCTACACCTTC
V: TRBV7-2; J: TRBJ2-2; size: .; D: TRBD2; CDR3: CASSLSLAGQGELFF; DNA: TGTGCCAGCAGCTTAAGTCTAGCGGGACAAGGGGAGCTGTTTTTT
V: TRBV6-1; J: TRBJ1-4; size: .; D: .; CDR3: CASSEETTTNEKLFF; DNA: TGTGCCAGCAGTGAAGAGACAACAACTAATGAAAAACTGTTTTTT
V: TRBV12-3/TRBV12-4; J: TRBJ1-2; size: .; D: .; CDR3: CASSSTNNYGYTF; DNA: TGTGCCAGCAGTTCTACAAATAACTATGGCTACACCTTC
V: TRBV4-1; J: TRBJ1-5; size: .; D: .; CDR3: CASSQERGANNQPQHF; DNA: TGCGCCAGCAGCCAAGAAAGGGGGGCCAACAATCAGCCCCAGCATTTT
V: TRBV7-9; J: TRBJ2-7; size: .; D: .; CDR3: CASSSGPAGIYEQYF; DNA: TGTGCCAGCAGCTCAGGACCGGCAGGGATCTACGAGCAGTACTTC
V: TRBV4-2; J: TRBJ1-2; size: .; D: .; CDR3: CASRNEPAYGYTF; DNA: TGTGCCAGCCGAAACGAACCGGCCTATGGCTACACCTTC
V: TRBV12-5; J: TRBJ2-7; size: once; D: .; CDR3: CASGWMQNSYEQYF; DNA: TGTGCTAGTGGTTGGATGCAAAACTCCTACGAGCAGTACTTC
V: TRBV12-3/TRBV12-4; J: TRBJ1-2; size: .; D: .; CDR3: CASSLQRAAGYTF; DNA: TGTGCCAGCAGCCTACAACGGGCAGCAGGCTACACCTTC
V: TRBV2; J: TRBJ1-3; size: .; D: .; CDR3: CASKDREGNTIYF; DNA: TGTGCCAGCAAGGATCGCGAGGGAAACACCATATATTTT
V: TRBV7-9; J: TRBJ2-7; size: .; D: .; CDR3: CASSLQGIGYEQYF; DNA: TGTGCCAGCAGCTTGCAGGGCATTGGCTACGAGCAGTACTTC
V: TRBV19; J: TRBJ2-7; size: .; D: .; CDR3: CASEARGRPPYEQYF; DNA: TGTGCCAGCGAGGCCCGGGGGCGACCCCCCTACGAGCAGTACTTC
V: TRBV11-3; J: TRBJ2-1; size: .; D: .; CDR3: CASSFSEGEQFF; DNA: TGTGCCAGCAGTTTTAGCGAGGGTGAGCAGTTCTTC
V: TRBV7-8; J: TRBJ1-2; size: .; D: TRBD1; CDR3: CASSLDSGQGDYGYTF; DNA: TGTGCCAGCAGCTTAGATTCGGGACAGGGTGACTATGGCTACACCTTC
V: TRBV20-1; J: TRBJ2-7; size: .; D: TRBD2; CDR3: CSASIAGESEQYF; DNA: TGCAGTGCTAGTATAGCGGGAGAAAGCGAGCAGTACTTC
V: TRBV11-2; J: TRBJ2-7; size: .; D: .; CDR3: CASSLGGESYEQYF; DNA: TGTGCCAGCAGCTTAGGGGGGGAGTCCTACGAGCAGTACTTC
V: TRBV18; J: TRBJ2-7; size: .; D: .; CDR3: CASSPGGPSYEQYF; DNA: TGTGCCAGCTCACCAGGGGGGCCCTCCTACGAGCAGTACTTC
V: TRBV5-1; J: TRBJ2-5; size: .; D: .; CDR3: CASSSIDGAETQYF; DNA: TGCGCCAGCAGCTCTATTGACGGAGCGGAGACCCAGTACTTC
V: TRBV30; J: TRBJ2-1; size: few; D: TRBD1; CDR3: CAWSRTGSSYNEQFF; DNA: TGTGCCTGGAGTAGGACAGGAAGCTCCTACAATGAGCAGTTCTTC
V: TRBV7-2; J: TRBJ2-4; size: .; D: TRBD2; CDR3: CASSWGLAAGGNIQYF; DNA: TGTGCCAGCAGCTGGGGACTAGCGGCAGGTGGTAACATTCAGTACTTC
V: TRBV3-1/TRBV3-2; J: TRBJ1-1; size: .; D: .; CDR3: CASISHGVREAFF; DNA: TGTGCCAGCATCTCGCATGGGGTTCGTGAAGCTTTCTTT
V: TRBV6-1; J: TRBJ2-1; size: .; D: .; CDR3: CASSDRNYNEQFF; DNA: TGTGCCAGCAGTGATCGGAACTACAATGAGCAGTTCTTC
V: TRBV5-4; J: TRBJ1-4; size: .; D: .; CDR3: CASSFRDTNEKLFF; DNA: TGTGCCAGCAGCTTCAGGGACACCAATGAAAAACTGTTTTTT
V: TRBV4-1; J: TRBJ1-6; size: once; D: .; CDR3: CASSHGHYNSPLHF; DNA: TGCGCCAGCAGCCACGGACACTATAATTCACCCCTCCACTTT
V: TRBV7-6; J: TRBJ1-2; size: .; D: TRBD1; CDR3: CASRPRPGGSNYGYTF; DNA: TGTGCCAGCAGACCCCGTCCAGGGGGATCTAACTATGGCTACACCTTC
V: TRBV10-3; J: TRBJ1-2; size: once; D: TRBD1; CDR3: CAISGRDSPNYGYTF; DNA: TGTGCCATCAGTGGCCGGGACAGCCCTAACTATGGCTACACCTTC
V: TRBV18; J: TRBJ1-1; size: .; D: .; CDR3: CASSPETVSEAFF; DNA: TGTGCCAGCTCACCGGAGACAGTCTCTGAAGCTTTCTTT
V: TRBV6-2/TRBV6-3; J: TRBJ1-2; size: .; D: .; CDR3: CASSYLSGGGYTF; DNA: TGTGCCAGCAGTTACCTTTCCGGGGGAGGCTACACCTTC
V: TRBV18; J: TRBJ1-1; size: .; D: TRBD1; CDR3: CASSPPDRGEAFF; DNA: TGTGCCAGCTCACCACCCGACAGGGGTGAAGCTTTCTTT
V: TRBV2; J: TRBJ1-4; size: .; D: .; CDR3: CASSGSPYGTTNEKLFF; DNA: TGTGCCAGCAGTGGATCCCCCTATGGGACAACTAATGAAAAACTGTTTTTT
V: TRBV7-6; J: TRBJ1-2; size: .; D: .; CDR3: CASSLGNYGYTF; DNA: TGTGCCAGCAGCTTAGGCAACTATGGCTACACCTTC
V: TRBV13; J: TRBJ1-2; size: once; D: .; CDR3: CASSYTGALEVYGYTF; DNA: TGTGCCAGCAGTTATACCGGAGCGCTAGAGGTCTATGGCTACACCTTC
V: TRBV25-1; J: TRBJ1-2; size: .; D: .; CDR3: CATATGSYGYTF; DNA: TGTGCGACCGCCACAGGGTCCTATGGCTACACCTTC
V: TRBV6-9; J: TRBJ2-7; size: .; D: .; CDR3: CASSYPGPHEQYF; DNA: TGTGCCAGCAGTTATCCGGGACCCCACGAGCAGTACTTC
V: TRBV11-3; J: TRBJ2-5; size: .; D: .; CDR3: CASSSPGQETQYF; DNA: TGTGCCAGCAGCTCCCCAGGGCAAGAGACCCAGTACTTC
V: TRBV11-2; J: TRBJ1-1; size: .; D: .; CDR3: CASTNSGDTEAFF; DNA: TGTGCCAGCACCAACTCGGGGGACACTGAAGCTTTCTTT
V: TRBV6-5; J: TRBJ2-6; size: .; D: .; CDR3: CASSYGGPGANVLTF; DNA: TGTGCCAGCAGTTACGGGGGGCCTGGGGCCAACGTCCTGACTTTC
V: TRBV10-3; J: TRBJ1-5; size: .; D: TRBD1; CDR3: CAIRTGGGQPQHF; DNA: TGTGCCATCCGGACAGGGGGGGGACAGCCCCAGCATTTT
V: TRBV6-5; J: TRBJ1-1; size: .; D: TRBD1; CDR3: CASKWGQQNTEAFF; DNA: TGTGCCAGCAAGTGGGGACAGCAGAACACTGAAGCTTTCTTT
V: TRBV3-1/TRBV3-2; J: TRBJ2-7; size: once; D: TRBD2; CDR3: CASSPAGSGIRYEQYF; DNA: TGTGCCAGCAGCCCGGCGGGTAGCGGGATAAGGTACGAGCAGTACTTC